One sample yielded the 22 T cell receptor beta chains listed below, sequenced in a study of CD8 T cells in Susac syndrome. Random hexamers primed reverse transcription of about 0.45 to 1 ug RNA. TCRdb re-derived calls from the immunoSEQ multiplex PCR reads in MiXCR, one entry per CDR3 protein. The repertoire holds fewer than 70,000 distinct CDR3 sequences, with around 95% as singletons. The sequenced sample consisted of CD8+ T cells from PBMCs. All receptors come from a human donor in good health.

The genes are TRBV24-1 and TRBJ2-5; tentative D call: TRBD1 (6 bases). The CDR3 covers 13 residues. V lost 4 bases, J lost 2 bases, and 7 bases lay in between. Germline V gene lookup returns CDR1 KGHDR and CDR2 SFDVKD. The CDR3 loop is CATSEDSQETQYF. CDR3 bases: TGTGCCACCAGTGAGGACAGTCAAGAGACCCAGTACTTC.

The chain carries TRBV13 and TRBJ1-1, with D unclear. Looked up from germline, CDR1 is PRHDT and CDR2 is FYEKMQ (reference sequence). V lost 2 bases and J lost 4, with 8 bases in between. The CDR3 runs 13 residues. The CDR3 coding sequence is TGTGCCAGCAGCTTACCCCTCGGCACTGAAGCTTTCTTT. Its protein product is CASSLPLGTEAFF.

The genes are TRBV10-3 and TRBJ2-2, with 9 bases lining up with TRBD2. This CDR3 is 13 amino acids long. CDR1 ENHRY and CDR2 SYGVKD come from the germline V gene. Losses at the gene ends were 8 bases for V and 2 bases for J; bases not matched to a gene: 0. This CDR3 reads CAILAGNTGELFF. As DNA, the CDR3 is TGTGCCATCCTAGCGGGAAACACCGGGGAGCTGTTTTTT.

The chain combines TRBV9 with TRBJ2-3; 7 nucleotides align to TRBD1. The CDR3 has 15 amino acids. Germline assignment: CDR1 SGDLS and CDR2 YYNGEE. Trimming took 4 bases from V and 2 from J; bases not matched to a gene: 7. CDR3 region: CASSPRGSPTDTQYF. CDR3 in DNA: TGTGCCAGCAGCCCCAGGGGGTCCCCCACAGATACGCAGTATTTT. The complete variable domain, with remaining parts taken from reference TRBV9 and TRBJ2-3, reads DSGVTQTPKHLITATGQRVTLRCSPRSGDLSVYWYQQSLDQGLQFLIQYYNGEERAKGNILERFSAQQFPDLHSELNLSSLELGDSALYFCASSPRGSPTDTQYFGPGTRLTVL.

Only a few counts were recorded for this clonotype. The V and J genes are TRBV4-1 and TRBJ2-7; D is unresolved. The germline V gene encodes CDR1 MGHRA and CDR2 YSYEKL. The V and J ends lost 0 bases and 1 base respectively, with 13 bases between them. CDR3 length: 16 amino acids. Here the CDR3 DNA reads TGCGCCAGCAGCCAAGATTATGGGGAAGGATCCTACGAGCAGTACTTC. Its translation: CASSQDYGEGSYEQYF.

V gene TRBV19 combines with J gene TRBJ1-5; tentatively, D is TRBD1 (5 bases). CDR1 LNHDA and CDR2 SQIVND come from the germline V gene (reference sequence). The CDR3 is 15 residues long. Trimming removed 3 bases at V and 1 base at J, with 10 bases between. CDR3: CASSMQGESNQPQHF. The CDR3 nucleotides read TGTGCCAGTAGTATGCAGGGTGAAAGCAATCAGCCCCAGCATTTT.

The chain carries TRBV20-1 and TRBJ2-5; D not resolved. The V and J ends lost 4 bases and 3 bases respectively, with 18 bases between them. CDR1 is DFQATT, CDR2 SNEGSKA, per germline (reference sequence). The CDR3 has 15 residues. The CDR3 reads CSANSVLGGEETQYF. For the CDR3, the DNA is TGCAGTGCTAACTCCGTTTTGGGTGGGGAAGAGACCCAGTACTTC.

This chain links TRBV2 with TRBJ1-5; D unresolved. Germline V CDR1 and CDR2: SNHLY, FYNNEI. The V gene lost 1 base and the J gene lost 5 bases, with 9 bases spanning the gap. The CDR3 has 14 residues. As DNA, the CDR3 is TGTGCCAGCAGTGAAGAGGGCAGTTATCAGCCCCAGCATTTT. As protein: CASSEEGSYQPQHF.

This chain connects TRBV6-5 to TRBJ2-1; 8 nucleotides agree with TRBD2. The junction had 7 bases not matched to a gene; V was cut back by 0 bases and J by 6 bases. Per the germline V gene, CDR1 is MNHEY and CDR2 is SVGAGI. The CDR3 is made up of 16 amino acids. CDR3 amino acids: CASSYSNLAGRNEQFF. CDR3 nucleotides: TGTGCCAGCAGTTACTCGAATCTAGCGGGCCGCAATGAGCAGTTCTTC.

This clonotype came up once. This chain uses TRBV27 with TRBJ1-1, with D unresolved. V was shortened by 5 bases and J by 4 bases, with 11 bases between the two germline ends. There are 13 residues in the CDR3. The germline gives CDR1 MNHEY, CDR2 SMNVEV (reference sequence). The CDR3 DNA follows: TGTGCCAGCAGTCCCCTCAAGGGCACTGAAGCTTTCTTT. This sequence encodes CASSPLKGTEAFF.

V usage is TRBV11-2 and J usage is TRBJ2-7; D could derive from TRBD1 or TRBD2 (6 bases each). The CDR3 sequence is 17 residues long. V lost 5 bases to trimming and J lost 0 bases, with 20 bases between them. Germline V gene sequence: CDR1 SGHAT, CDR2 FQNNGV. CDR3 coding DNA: TGTGCCAGCAGCGCAACATTACAGGGACTGAGCTCCTACGAGCAGTACTTC. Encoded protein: CASSATLQGLSSYEQYF.

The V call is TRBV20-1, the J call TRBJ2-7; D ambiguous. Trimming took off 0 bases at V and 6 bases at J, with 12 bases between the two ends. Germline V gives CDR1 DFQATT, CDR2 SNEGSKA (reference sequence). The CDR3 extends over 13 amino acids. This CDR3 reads CSARDSGTPEQYF. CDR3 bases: TGCAGTGCTAGAGATTCGGGCACCCCCGAGCAGTACTTC.

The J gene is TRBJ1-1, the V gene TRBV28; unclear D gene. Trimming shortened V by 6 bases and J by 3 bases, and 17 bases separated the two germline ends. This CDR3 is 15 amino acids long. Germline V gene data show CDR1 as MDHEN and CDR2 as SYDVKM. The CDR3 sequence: CASRTKGRGDTEAFF. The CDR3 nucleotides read TGTGCCAGCAGGACCAAAGGGCGCGGGGACACTGAAGCTTTCTTT.

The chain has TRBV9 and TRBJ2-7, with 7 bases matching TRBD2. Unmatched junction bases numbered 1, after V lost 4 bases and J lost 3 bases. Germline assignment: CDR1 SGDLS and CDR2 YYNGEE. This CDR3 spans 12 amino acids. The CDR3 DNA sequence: TGTGCCAGCAGCCCGGGAGGCTACGAGCAGTACGTC. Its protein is CASSPGGYEQYV.

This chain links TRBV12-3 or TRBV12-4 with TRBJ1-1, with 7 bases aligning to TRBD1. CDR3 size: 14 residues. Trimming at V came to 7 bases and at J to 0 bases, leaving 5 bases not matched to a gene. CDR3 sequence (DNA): TGTGCCAGCACCGGGACAGCCTTGAACACTGAAGCTTTCTTT. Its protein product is CASTGTALNTEAFF.

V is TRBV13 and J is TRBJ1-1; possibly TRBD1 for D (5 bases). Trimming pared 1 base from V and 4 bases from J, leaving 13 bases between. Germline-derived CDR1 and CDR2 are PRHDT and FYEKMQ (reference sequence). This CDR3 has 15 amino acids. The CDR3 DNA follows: TGTGCCAGCAGCTTAGAGGGGTCGTGGCGCACTGAAGCTTTCTTT. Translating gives CASSLEGSWRTEAFF.

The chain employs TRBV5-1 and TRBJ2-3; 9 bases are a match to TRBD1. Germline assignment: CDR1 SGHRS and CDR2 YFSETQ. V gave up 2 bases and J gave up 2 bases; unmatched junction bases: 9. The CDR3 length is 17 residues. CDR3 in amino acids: CASSFTGGESTTDTQYF. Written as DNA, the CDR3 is TGCGCCAGCAGCTTCACAGGGGGCGAGAGTACCACAGATACGCAGTATTTT.

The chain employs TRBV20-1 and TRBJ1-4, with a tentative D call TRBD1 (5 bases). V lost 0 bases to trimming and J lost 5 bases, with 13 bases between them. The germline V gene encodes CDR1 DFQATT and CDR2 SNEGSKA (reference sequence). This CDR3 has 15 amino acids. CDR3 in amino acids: CSARDEGTANEKLFF. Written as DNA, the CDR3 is TGCAGTGCTAGAGACGAGGGGACGGCGAATGAAAAACTGTTTTTT.

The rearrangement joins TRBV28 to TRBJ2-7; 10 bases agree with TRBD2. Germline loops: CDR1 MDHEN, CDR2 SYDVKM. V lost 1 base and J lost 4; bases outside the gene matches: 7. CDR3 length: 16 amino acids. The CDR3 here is CASSLSSGGGLYEQYF. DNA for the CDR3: TGTGCCAGCAGTTTATCAAGCGGGGGGGGGCTTTACGAGCAGTACTTC.

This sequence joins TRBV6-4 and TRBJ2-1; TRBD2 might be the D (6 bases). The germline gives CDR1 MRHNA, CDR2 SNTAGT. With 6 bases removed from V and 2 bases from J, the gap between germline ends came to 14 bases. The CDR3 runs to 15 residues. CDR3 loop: CASSPGRDPYNEQFF. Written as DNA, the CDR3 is TGTGCCAGCAGCCCCGGGCGGGATCCCTACAATGAGCAGTTCTTC.

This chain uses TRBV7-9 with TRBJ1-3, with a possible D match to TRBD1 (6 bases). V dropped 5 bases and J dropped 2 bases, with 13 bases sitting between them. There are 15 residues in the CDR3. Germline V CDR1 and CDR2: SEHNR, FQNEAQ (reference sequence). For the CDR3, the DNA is TGTGCCAGCAGCCCTCCCGGGACACCTGGAAACACCATATATTTT. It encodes CASSPPGTPGNTIYF.

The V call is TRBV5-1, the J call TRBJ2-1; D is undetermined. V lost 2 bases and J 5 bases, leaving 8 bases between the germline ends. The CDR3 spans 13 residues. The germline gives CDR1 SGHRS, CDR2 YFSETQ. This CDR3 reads CASSLMVHNEQFF. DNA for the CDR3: TGCGCCAGCAGCTTAATGGTCCACAATGAGCAGTTCTTC.